These T cell receptor beta chains were read from a single sample in a study of blood T cell repertoires in COVID-19. Profiling relied on immunoSEQ multiplex PCR, and the TCRdb table lists in-frame clones only, not all of them. The data show about 99,000 clones, roughly 76% seen once. Sequencing was done on a sample of peripheral blood. The receptor set was obtained from a man aged 80 or over with COVID-19, enrolled during active disease. The CDR3 runs from the conserved cysteine through the conserved F or W. Fields, in order: V gene, J gene, D gene, CDR3 protein. A D gene is named only where the DNA matches it firmly.

V gene: TRBV5-1; J gene: TRBJ1-4; D gene: -; CDR3 protein: CASSLAGVTNEKLFF
V gene: TRBV6-1; J gene: TRBJ1-5; D gene: TRBD1; CDR3 protein: CASSETGTVNQPQHF
V gene: TRBV10-2; J gene: TRBJ2-1; D gene: TRBD2; CDR3 protein: CASSESLAGFYNEQFF
V gene: TRBV29-1; J gene: TRBJ2-7; D gene: TRBD1; CDR3 protein: CSVARGRTGEQYF
V gene: TRBV6-5; J gene: TRBJ2-2; D gene: -; CDR3 protein: CASSRTGELFF
V gene: TRBV2; J gene: TRBJ1-6; D gene: TRBD1; CDR3 protein: CASSTGQARNSPLHF
V gene: TRBV2; J gene: TRBJ2-4; D gene: -; CDR3 protein: CASGVDRISAKNIQYF
V gene: TRBV5-1; J gene: TRBJ1-1; D gene: -; CDR3 protein: CASSLSQGPYTEAFF
V gene: TRBV15; J gene: TRBJ2-5; D gene: TRBD2; CDR3 protein: CATSRGFGGSGGQETQYF
V gene: TRBV7-2; J gene: TRBJ2-1; D gene: TRBD2; CDR3 protein: CASSMSGGTGYEQFF
V gene: TRBV7-2; J gene: TRBJ2-3; D gene: TRBD2; CDR3 protein: CVIQRGSTDTQYF